The clone carrying this T cell receptor (beta chain) occurred once. Its antigen is as yet unknown. Tumor samples were obtained before definitive surgery or chemotherapy. This entry belongs to a study of high-grade serous ovarian cancer treatment subgroups. Study overall: On average, approximately 15,000 reads and about 6,800 unique TCR beta rearrangements were obtained per sample. Study observations and caveats: Different patients shared almost no repertoire; same-patient tumors shared roughly 0.11 to 0.8. The analyses considered CDR3 and ignored CDR1 and CDR2. Higher neoantigen levels went with greater TCR clonal relatedness.

Between the trimmed V and J ends, which lost 3 bases and 1 base, there was a span of 12 bases. The CDR3 runs 15 residues. Germline loops: CDR1 SGHRS, CDR2 YFSETQ. Data came from immunoSEQ multiplex PCR; TCRdb stores just in-frame clones and leaves some out. This sample yields just over 35,000 clones, of which 79% are seen a single time; approximately 3.1% belongs to the top ten. The chain combines TRBV5-1 with TRBJ2-3, with D possibly being TRBD1 or TRBD2 (5 bases each). The clonotype comes from a human donor with high-grade serous ovarian cancer. The sample comprised tumor tissue. The DNA of the CDR3 is TGCGCCAGCAGCTACCGGGACGGACGCACAGATACGCAGTATTTT. It specifies CASSYRDGRTDTQYF.